Listed here are 11 T cell receptor beta chains from one sample, sequenced in a study of OX40 agonist ivuxolimab in advanced cancers. This table comes from immunoSEQ multiplex PCR, and its TCRdb copy is limited to in-frame clones, with some not included. In the table there are tens of thousands of clones, around four fifths of which are singletons. Sequenced here: CD4+ or CD8+ T cells sorted from blood, sampled in a trial of the OX40 agonist ivuxolimab. The source is an adult with an advanced solid tumor such as melanoma, head and neck, liver or kidney cancer.

The chain uses TRBV19 and TRBJ2-5, with 7 nucleotides matching TRBD2. CDR3 length: 11 residues. V was clipped by 10 bases and J by 5 bases; unmatched bases: 4. Looked up from germline, CDR1 is LNHDA and CDR2 is SQIVND (reference sequence). This CDR3 is CATMRGETQYF. DNA for the CDR3: TGTGCCACCATGCGGGGGGAGACCCAGTACTTC. Full variable domain (missing parts from reference TRBV19 and TRBJ2-5): DGGITQSPKYLFRKEGQNVTLSCEQNLNHDAMYWYRQDPGQGLRLIYYSQIVNDFQKGDIAEGYSVSREKKESFPLTVTSAQKNPTAFYLCATMRGETQYFGPGTRLLVL.

This clone was counted between two and nine times. The rearrangement joins TRBV29-1 to TRBJ1-1; D might be TRBD1 (6 bases). V was pared by 7 bases and J by 5 bases, with 17 bases between. The V gene's germline CDR1 is SQVTM and CDR2 ANQGSEA. The CDR3 consists of 13 residues. The CDR3 reads CSAQLGGNTEAFF. The CDR3 nucleotides read TGCAGCGCCCAATTAGGGGGTAATACTGAAGCTTTCTTT.

This clone was observed a single time. This chain links TRBV10-3 with TRBJ2-7; 7 bases fit TRBD2. The germline V gene has CDR1 ENHRY and CDR2 SYGVKD. The CDR3 is 12 residues long. Unmatched junction bases numbered 5, after V lost 8 bases and J lost 4 bases. The CDR3 loop is CAIGGTNYEQYF. For the CDR3, the DNA is TGTGCCATCGGGGGGACTAATTACGAGCAGTACTTC.

This clone was seen more than once but under ten times. The gene calls are TRBV5-1 and TRBJ2-7; 12 positions agree with TRBD1. V dropped 0 bases and J dropped 6; count of bases not matched to a gene: 4. Germline V lookup: CDR1 SGHRS, CDR2 YFSETQ. CDR3 length: 15 residues. In DNA form, the CDR3 reads TGCGCCAGCAGCTTGGCGGGACAGGGGGCTGGCGAGCAGTACTTC. This sequence encodes CASSLAGQGAGEQYF.

This chain uses TRBV5-1 with TRBJ2-1, with 8 bases fitting TRBD2. The CDR3 runs 15 residues. The V gene end was trimmed by 4 bases and the J gene end by 6 bases; junction bases not matched to a gene: 9. Germline loops: CDR1 SGHRS, CDR2 YFSETQ. The CDR3 here is CASSPTSALPNEQFF. The CDR3 region has the DNA TGCGCCAGCAGCCCGACTAGCGCGCTGCCCAATGAGCAGTTCTTC.

The gene calls are TRBV10-3 and TRBJ1-4; 8 bases are a match to TRBD1. The CDR3 sequence is 18 residues long. The V and J ends lost 4 bases and 2 bases, in that order; junction bases with no gene match: 12. Germline loops: CDR1 ENHRY, CDR2 SYGVKD. CDR3 amino acids: CAISGGQGRRSTNEKLFF. The DNA for the CDR3 is TGTGCCATCAGTGGAGGACAGGGTCGGCGCTCGACTAATGAAAAACTGTTTTTT.

V is TRBV18 and J is TRBJ2-5; tentatively, D is TRBD1 (6 bases). This CDR3 has 15 amino acids. CDR1 and CDR2 (germline): KGHSH, LQKENI. Trimming pared 3 bases from V and 4 bases from J, leaving 15 bases between. The DNA for the CDR3 is TGTGCCAGCTCACCGGGCTCAGGGACAAGAGAGACCCAGTACTTC. It is translated as CASSPGSGTRETQYF.

This clone showed up just once. This chain links TRBV30 with TRBJ2-7; D assignment may be TRBD1 or TRBD2 (6 bases each). Looked up from germline, CDR1 is GTSNPN and CDR2 is SVGIG (reference sequence). The V end was cut by 5 bases, the J end by 4 bases, with 15 bases between. The CDR3 spans 13 residues. The CDR3 DNA sequence: TGTGCCTGGGCATCGGGGGCTCAGTACGAGCAGTACTTC. Residues: CAWASGAQYEQYF.

Comments on this clone: Within the sample, other DNA sequences also encode this same CDR3. CDR3 bases: TGCGCCAGCAGCTTGGACGGGTATGGCTACACCTTC. Translating it yields CASSLDGYGYTF. The chain combines TRBV5-1 with TRBJ1-2; no clear D gene. The CDR3 is 12 amino acids. V lost 0 bases to trimming and J lost 5 bases, with 5 bases between them. Germline V gene sequence: CDR1 SGHRS, CDR2 YFSETQ. The complete variable domain, with remaining parts taken from reference TRBV5-1 and TRBJ1-2, reads KAGVTQTPRYLIKTRGQQVTLSCSPISGHRSVSWYQQTPGQGLQFLFEYFSETQRNKGNFPGRFSGRQFSNSRSEMNVSTLELGDSALYLCASSLDGYGYTFGSGTRLTVV.

This clone was seen a few times. The rearrangement uses TRBV5-6 and TRBJ1-5; 9 nucleotides match TRBD1. Germline V gene data show CDR1 as SGHDT and CDR2 as YYEEEE. V lost 5 bases, J lost 6 bases, and 9 bases stayed unmatched. The CDR3 runs 15 residues. CDR3 nucleotides: TGTGCCAGCAGTTCCGGGACAGGGAATAGTCAGCCCCAGCATTTT. This translates into CASSSGTGNSQPQHF. The full variable domain, in which reference TRBV5-6 and TRBJ1-5 provide the parts outside the CDR3, is DAGVTQSPTHLIKTRGQQVTLRCSPKSGHDTVSWYQQALGQGPQFIFQYYEEEERQRGNFPDRFSGHQFPNYSSELNVNALLLGDSALYLCASSSGTGNSQPQHFGDGTRLSIL.

V usage is TRBV2 and J usage is TRBJ2-5; 13 bases align to TRBD2. V trimming: 5 bases; J trimming: 5 bases; junction bases outside the gene matches: 5. Germline V lookup: CDR1 SNHLY, CDR2 FYNNEI. The CDR3 sequence is 15 residues long. This CDR3 reads CASSTSGGAGETQYF. CDR3 DNA: TGTGCCAGCAGTACTAGCGGGGGGGCCGGCGAGACCCAGTACTTC.